This TCR beta chain came from a study of blood T cell repertoires in COVID-19. Assay: immunoSEQ multiplex PCR; the TCRdb copy retains only in-frame clones and omits some. The sample has 54,000 or so clones; 65% to 85% are singletons. V was clipped by 5 bases and J by 5 bases, with 12 bases between them. CDR3 size: 13 residues. CDR1 SGHTA and CDR2 FQGNSA come from the germline V gene. The Seattle patients, enrolled during active infection, were followed longitudinally. The gene calls are TRBV7-2 and TRBJ2-5; a weak D match, TRBD2 (5 bases). The TCR originated in a man older than 75 with COVID-19, enrolled during active disease. Sequencing was carried out using peripheral blood. The CDR3 DNA follows: TGTGCCAGCAGCCCTCCGACTACCGAGACCCAGTACTTC. This codes for CASSPPTTETQYF.